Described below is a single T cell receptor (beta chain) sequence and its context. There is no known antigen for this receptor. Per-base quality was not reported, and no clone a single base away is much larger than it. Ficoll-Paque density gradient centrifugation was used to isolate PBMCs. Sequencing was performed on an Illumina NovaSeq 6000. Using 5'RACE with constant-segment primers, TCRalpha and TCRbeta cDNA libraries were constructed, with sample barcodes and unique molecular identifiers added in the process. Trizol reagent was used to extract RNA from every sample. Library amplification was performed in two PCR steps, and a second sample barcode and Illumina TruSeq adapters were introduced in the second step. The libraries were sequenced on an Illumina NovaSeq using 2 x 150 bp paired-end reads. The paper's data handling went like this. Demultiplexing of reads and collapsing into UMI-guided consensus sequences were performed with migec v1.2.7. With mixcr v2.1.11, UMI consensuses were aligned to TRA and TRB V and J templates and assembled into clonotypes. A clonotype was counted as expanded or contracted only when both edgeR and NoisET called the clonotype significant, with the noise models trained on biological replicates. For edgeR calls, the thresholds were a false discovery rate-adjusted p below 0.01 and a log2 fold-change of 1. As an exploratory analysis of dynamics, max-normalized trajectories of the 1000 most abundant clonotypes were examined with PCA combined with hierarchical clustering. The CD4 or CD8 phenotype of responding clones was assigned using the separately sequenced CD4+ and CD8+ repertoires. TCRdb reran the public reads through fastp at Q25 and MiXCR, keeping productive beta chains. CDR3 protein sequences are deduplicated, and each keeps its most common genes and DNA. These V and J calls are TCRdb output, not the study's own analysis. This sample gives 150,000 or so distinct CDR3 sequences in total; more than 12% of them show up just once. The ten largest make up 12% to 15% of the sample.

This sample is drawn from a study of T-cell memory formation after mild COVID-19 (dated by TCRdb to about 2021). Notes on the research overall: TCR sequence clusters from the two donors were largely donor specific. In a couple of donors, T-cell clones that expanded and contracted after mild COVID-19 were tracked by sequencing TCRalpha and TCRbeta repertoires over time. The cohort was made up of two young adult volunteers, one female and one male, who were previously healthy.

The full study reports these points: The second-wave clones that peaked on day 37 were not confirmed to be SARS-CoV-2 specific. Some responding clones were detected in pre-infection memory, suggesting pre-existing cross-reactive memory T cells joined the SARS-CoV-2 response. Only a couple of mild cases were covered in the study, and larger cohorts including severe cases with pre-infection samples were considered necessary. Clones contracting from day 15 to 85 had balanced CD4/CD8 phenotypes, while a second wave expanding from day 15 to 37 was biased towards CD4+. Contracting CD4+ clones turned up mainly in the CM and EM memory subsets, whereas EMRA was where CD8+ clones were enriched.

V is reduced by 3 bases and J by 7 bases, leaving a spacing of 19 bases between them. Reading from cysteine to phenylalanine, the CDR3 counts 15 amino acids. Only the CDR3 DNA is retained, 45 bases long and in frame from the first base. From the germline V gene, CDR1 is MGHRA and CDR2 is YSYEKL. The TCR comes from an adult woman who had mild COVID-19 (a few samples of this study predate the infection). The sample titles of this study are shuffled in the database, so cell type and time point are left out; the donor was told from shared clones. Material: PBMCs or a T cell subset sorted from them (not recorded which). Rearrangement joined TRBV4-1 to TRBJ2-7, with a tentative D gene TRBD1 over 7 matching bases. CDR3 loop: CASSQGGRGTWEQYF. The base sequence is TGCGCCAGCAGCCAGGGGGGCAGGGGGACGTGGGAGCAGTACTTC.